This is a list of T cell receptor beta chains from one sample in a study of T-cell reconstitution after alpha-beta-depleted transplantation in children. Each CDR3 protein is one row after TCRdb ran MiXCR on the PCR reads. This sample has about 250,000 distinct CDR3 sequences, with roughly a quarter found just once. The sample consisted of PBMCs, mostly from graft donor cells, taken 360 days after TCRalphabeta/CD19-depleted stem cell transplant. These receptors were taken from a female patient aged 2-15 years who had a stem cell transplant for congenital amegakaryocytic thrombocytopenia, so the T cells may come from the graft donor. Both conserved end residues are part of each CDR3. Each record gives: D gene, V gene, clone size, J gene, CDR3 protein, CDR3 DNA. The D gene is left open where the match is weak. Size values are once, few and many counts, or a class for expanded clones, and some rows have none.

>TRBD1|TRBV20-1|-|TRBJ1-6
CSAGSGQLTSPLHF
TGCAGTGCTGGATCGGGACAGTTGACCTCACCCCTCCACTTT
>TRBD2|TRBV3-1|-|TRBJ2-7
CASSPLAGATYF
TGTGCCAGCAGCCCCTTAGCGGGCGCTACTTACTTC
>-|TRBV10-3|-|TRBJ2-7
CAISESRAPYEQYF
TGTGCCATCAGTGAGTCAAGAGCGCCTTACGAGCAGTACTTC
>-|TRBV5-1|many|TRBJ2-1
CASSFAPGYRVSYNEQFF
TGCGCCAGCAGCTTCGCGCCGGGGTACAGGGTGTCCTACAATGAGCAGTTCTTC
>-|TRBV7-8|-|TRBJ1-1
CASSTRQALMNTEAFF
TGTGCCAGCAGCACCCGTCAGGCGCTCATGAACACTGAAGCTTTCTTT
>-|TRBV25-1|few|TRBJ2-7
CASSDIHEQYF
TGTGCCAGCAGTGACATCCACGAGCAGTACTTC
>TRBD1|TRBV20-1|few|TRBJ2-7
CSATGTAYEQYF
TGCAGTGCTACGGGGACAGCCTACGAGCAGTACTTC
>-|TRBV5-8|-|TRBJ2-7
CASSWGTGSPYEQYF
TGTGCCAGCAGCTGGGGAACAGGGTCCCCCTACGAGCAGTACTTC
>-|TRBV7-6|-|TRBJ1-4
CASSFGQSEKLFF
TGTGCCAGCAGCTTCGGACAGAGTGAAAAACTGTTTTTT
>-|TRBV4-1|-|TRBJ2-3
CASSHRWGFGEATDTQYF
TGCGCCAGCAGCCACAGATGGGGGTTTGGGGAGGCTACAGATACGCAGTATTTT
>TRBD1|TRBV18|-|TRBJ2-7
CASSPTRGTDEHEQYF
TGTGCCAGCTCACCAACACGAGGGACAGACGAACACGAGCAGTACTTC
>-|TRBV11-2|few|TRBJ2-7
CASSSSKGQEQYF
TGTGCCAGCAGCTCCTCAAAGGGACAAGAGCAGTACTTC
>-|TRBV18|-|TRBJ2-7
CASSYSNPTFYEQYF
TGTGCCAGCTCATACAGCAACCCAACGTTCTACGAGCAGTACTTC
>-|TRBV12-3/TRBV12-4|-|TRBJ1-2
CASSEQGRGYGYTF
TGTGCCAGCAGCGAACAGGGACGTGGGTATGGCTACACCTTC
>-|TRBV30|-|TRBJ2-7
CAWSPTGYEQYF
TGTGCCTGGAGCCCCACAGGGTACGAGCAGTACTTC
>-|TRBV9|few|TRBJ1-4
CASSPRQTINEKLFF
TGTGCCAGCAGCCCCCGACAGACTATTAATGAAAAACTGTTTTTT
>-|TRBV7-8|-|TRBJ2-5
CASSPPQGGVETQYF
TGTGCCAGCAGCCCCCCCCAGGGCGGGGTGGAGACCCAGTACTTC
>-|TRBV6-6|-|TRBJ2-1
CASRGGGNEQFF
TGTGCCAGCAGGGGTGGGGGGAATGAGCAGTTCTTC
>TRBD2|TRBV6-1|once|TRBJ2-5
CASSEGPGLAGETQYF
TGTGCCAGCAGTGAAGGCCCGGGACTAGCAGGAGAGACCCAGTACTTC
>-|TRBV5-1|few|TRBJ2-5
CASSLFPRQETQYF
TGCGCCAGCAGCTTGTTCCCCCGGCAAGAGACCCAGTACTTC
>TRBD2|TRBV12-3/TRBV12-4|-|TRBJ2-3
CASSRRRGGTDTQYF
TGTGCCAGCAGCCGAAGGCGGGGGGGCACAGATACGCAGTATTTT
>TRBD1|TRBV12-3/TRBV12-4|-|TRBJ1-2
CASTQQGEFYGYTF
TGTGCCAGCACCCAACAGGGGGAGTTTTATGGCTACACCTTC
>-|TRBV29-1|-|TRBJ2-5
CSANGVPTKETQYF
TGCAGCGCCAACGGGGTCCCAACTAAAGAGACCCAGTACTTC
>TRBD2|TRBV6-2/TRBV6-3|-|TRBJ2-2
CASWSGTSGSYHGELFF
TGTGCCAGCTGGTCCGGGACTAGCGGGAGTTATCACGGGGAGCTGTTTTTT
>-|TRBV27|-|TRBJ2-7
CASSLFRGHEQYF
TGTGCCAGCAGTTTGTTTAGGGGTCACGAGCAGTACTTC
>TRBD1|TRBV12-3/TRBV12-4|-|TRBJ2-1
CASSLGQGASYNEQFF
TGTGCCAGCAGTTTGGGTCAGGGGGCTTCCTACAATGAGCAGTTCTTC
>-|TRBV10-3|few|TRBJ1-1
CAISVLKNTEAFF
TGTGCCATCAGTGTTCTGAAGAACACTGAAGCTTTCTTT
>-|TRBV19|-|TRBJ1-2
CASTRHHPDYGYTF
TGTGCCAGTACGCGACATCACCCTGACTATGGCTACACCTTC
>TRBD1|TRBV20-1|few|TRBJ2-3
CSAGQGARDTQYF
TGCAGTGCTGGACAGGGGGCTCGGGATACGCAGTATTTT
>-|TRBV15|few|TRBJ2-3
CATSTGIADTQYF
TGTGCCACCAGCACAGGGATTGCAGATACGCAGTATTTT
>TRBD2|TRBV12-3/TRBV12-4|-|TRBJ2-7
CASSPASGPFYEQYF
TGTGCCAGCAGCCCCGCTAGCGGTCCATTCTACGAGCAGTACTTC
>-|TRBV9|-|TRBJ2-3
CASTPHQNMADTQYF
TGTGCCAGCACCCCTCACCAGAATATGGCGGATACGCAGTATTTT
>-|TRBV5-5|-|TRBJ1-2
CASSLFGGLEGYTF
TGTGCCAGCAGCTTGTTTGGGGGGCTTGAAGGCTACACCTTC
>-|TRBV12-3/TRBV12-4|-|TRBJ2-1
CASSFGNSGRPSYNEQFF
TGTGCCAGCAGTTTTGGTAACTCAGGGAGACCCTCCTACAATGAGCAGTTCTTC
>-|TRBV28|few|TRBJ2-5
CASAEGGETQYF
TGTGCCAGCGCGGAGGGCGGGGAGACCCAGTACTTC
>-|TRBV10-3|-|TRBJ2-7
CAISVKPVYEQYF
TGTGCCATCAGTGTGAAACCCGTTTACGAGCAGTACTTC